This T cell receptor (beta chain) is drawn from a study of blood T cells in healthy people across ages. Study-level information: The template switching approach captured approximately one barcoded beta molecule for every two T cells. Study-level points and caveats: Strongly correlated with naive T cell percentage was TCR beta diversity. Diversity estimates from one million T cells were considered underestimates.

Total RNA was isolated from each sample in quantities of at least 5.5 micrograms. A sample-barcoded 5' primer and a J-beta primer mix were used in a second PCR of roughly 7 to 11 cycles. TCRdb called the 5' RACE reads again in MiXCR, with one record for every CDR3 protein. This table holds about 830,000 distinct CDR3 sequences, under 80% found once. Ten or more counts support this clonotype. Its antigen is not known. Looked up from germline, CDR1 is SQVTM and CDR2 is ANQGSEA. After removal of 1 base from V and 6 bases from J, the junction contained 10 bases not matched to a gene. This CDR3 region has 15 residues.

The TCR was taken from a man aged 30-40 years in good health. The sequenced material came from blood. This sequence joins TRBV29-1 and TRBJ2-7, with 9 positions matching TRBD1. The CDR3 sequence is CSVEATGGVGGEQYF. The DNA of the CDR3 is TGCAGCGTTGAAGCGACAGGGGGGGTTGGAGGCGAGCAGTACTTC.